Shown below are 12 T cell receptor beta chains from a single sample sequenced in a study of cytomegalovirus exposure and HLA in healthy donors. PCR was performed using 60 Vbeta and 13 Jbeta primers. Assay: immunoSEQ multiplex PCR; the TCRdb copy retains only in-frame clones and omits some. Among around 57,000 clones listed, about 90% were seen once. Sequenced: PBMCs. These receptors were obtained from a man aged 30 to 45 in good health and CMV-seropositive.

V and J are TRBV7-9 and TRBJ2-1; TRBD1 matches 7 bases. There are 17 residues in the CDR3. V was pared by 7 bases and J by 6 bases, with 18 bases of the junction left unmatched. Germline values: CDR1 SEHNR, CDR2 FQNEAQ (reference sequence). The CDR3 loop reads CASNPLRNRGTGNEQFF. The CDR3 bases are TGTGCCAGCAACCCCCTCCGGAACAGGGGAACCGGCAATGAGCAGTTCTTC.

This clone was seen a single time. The chain uses TRBV9 and TRBJ1-3; the match to TRBD1 covers 7 bases. V shed 5 bases, J shed 0 bases, and the junction held 5 bases outside the gene matches. There are 15 residues in the CDR3. Germline V CDR1 and CDR2: SGDLS, YYNGEE. Written as DNA, the CDR3 is TGTGCCAGCAGTGAGACAGGGAACTCTGGAAACACCATATATTTT. Its translation is CASSETGNSGNTIYF.

This chain joins TRBV10-3 and TRBJ1-2, with D tentatively TRBD1 (6 bases). Germline V CDR1 and CDR2: ENHRY, SYGVKD. There are 13 residues in the CDR3. The germline V and J ends were trimmed by 7 bases and 6 bases, with 15 bases remaining between them. As DNA, the CDR3 is TGTGCCATCATGTCTACAGGGATGAATGGCTACACCTTC. It yields the protein CAIMSTGMNGYTF.

The rearrangement uses TRBV5-5 and TRBJ2-7; TRBD2 might be the D (5 bases). This CDR3 has 14 residues. CDR1 SGHKS and CDR2 YYEKEE come from the germline V gene (reference sequence). V shed 4 bases and J shed 1 base, with 12 bases lying between them. Here the CDR3 DNA reads TGTGCCAGCAGCCGCCGGACGGGATCCTACGAGCAGTACTTC. This codes for CASSRRTGSYEQYF.

This chain joins TRBV28 and TRBJ2-7; 13 bases line up with TRBD2. Germline CDR1 and CDR2: MDHEN and SYDVKM. CDR3 size: 13 residues. The CDR3 protein is CAARTSGSSEQYF. The CDR3 nucleotides are TGTGCAGCCCGGACTAGCGGGAGCTCCGAGCAGTACTTC. Together with reference TRBV28 and TRBJ2-7, the CDR3 gives the full variable domain: DVKVTQSSRYLVKRTGEKVFLECVQDMDHENMFWYRQDPGLGLRLIYFSYDVKMKEKGDIPEGYSVSREKKERFSLILESASTNQTSMYLCAARTSGSSEQYFGPGTRLTVT.

V and J are TRBV28 and TRBJ2-5; possible D gene TRBD1, 5 bases. V was cut by 3 bases and J by 3 bases, with 8 bases left in between. This CDR3 spans 13 amino acids. CDR1 is MDHEN, CDR2 SYDVKM, per germline. The CDR3 DNA is TGTGCCAGCAGTTTTCCCAGGGAAGAGACCCAGTACTTC. This sequence encodes CASSFPREETQYF.

CDR3 residues: CASSLSILAYEQYF. The CDR3 DNA is TGTGCCAGCAGTTTAAGCATCCTTGCCTACGAGCAGTACTTC. The chain links TRBV27 to TRBJ2-7; the D is unclear. The CDR3 totals 14 residues. Germline values: CDR1 MNHEY, CDR2 SMNVEV (reference sequence). V lost 2 bases and J 2 bases, leaving 10 bases between the germline ends.

As concerns this clone: The junction and the germline gene differ at one end; a read error may be behind it. The V call is TRBV6-6, the J call TRBJ2-3; 7 positions match TRBD1. This CDR3 region has 13 residues. Germline values: CDR1 MNHNY, CDR2 SVGAGI (reference sequence). The CDR3 DNA reads TGTGCCTGCAGCGACAGGGTCCCAGATACGCAGTATTTT. Amino acids: CACSDRVPDTQYF.

The genes are TRBV4-1 and TRBJ2-7; D gene uncertain. Germline V gene data show CDR1 as MGHRA and CDR2 as YSYEKL. This CDR3 comprises 14 residues. V lost 0 bases and J lost 1, with 7 bases in between. The CDR3 region has the DNA TGCGCCAGCAGCCAAGAACCCCAGTCCTACGAGCAGTACTTC. Its translation: CASSQEPQSYEQYF.

V usage is TRBV9 and J usage is TRBJ2-1; TRBD2 might be the D (6 bases). Trimming took 0 bases from V and 8 from J, leaving 12 bases between them. CDR3 size: 14 residues. The germline CDR1 and CDR2 sequences are SGDLS and YYNGEE. CDR3 sequence: CASSVELAPDEQFF. The CDR3 nucleotides are TGTGCCAGCAGCGTAGAACTAGCTCCCGATGAGCAGTTCTTC.

V gene TRBV25-1 combines with J gene TRBJ2-1, with TRBD2 matching 13 bases. The CDR3 spans 16 residues. Germline CDR1 MGHDK, CDR2 SYGVNS. The ends lost 2 bases at V and 8 bases at J; junction bases unmatched: 6. The CDR3 protein is CASSEQLAGGGHEQFF. The CDR3 nucleotides are TGTGCCAGCAGTGAACAACTAGCGGGAGGGGGTCATGAGCAGTTCTTC.

Here the CDR3 reads CAYSRAGGSTGELFF. CDR3 coding DNA: TGTGCGTATAGCCGGGCAGGGGGAAGCACCGGGGAGCTGTTTTTT. The rearrangement joins TRBV6-1 to TRBJ2-2; 7 nucleotides align to TRBD1. This CDR3 region has 15 residues. Germline V gene data show CDR1 as MNHNS and CDR2 as SASEGT.